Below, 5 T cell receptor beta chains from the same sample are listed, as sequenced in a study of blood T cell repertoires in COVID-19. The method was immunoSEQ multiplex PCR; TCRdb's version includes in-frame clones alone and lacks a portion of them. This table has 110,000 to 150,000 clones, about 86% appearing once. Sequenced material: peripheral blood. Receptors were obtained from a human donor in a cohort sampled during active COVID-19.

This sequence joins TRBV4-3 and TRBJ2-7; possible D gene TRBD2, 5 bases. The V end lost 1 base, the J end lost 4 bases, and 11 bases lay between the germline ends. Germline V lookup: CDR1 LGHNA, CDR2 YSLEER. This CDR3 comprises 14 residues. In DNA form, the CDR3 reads TGCGCCAGCAGCCAAGGGCGAGGGTTGTACGAGCAGTACTTC. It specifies CASSQGRGLYEQYF.

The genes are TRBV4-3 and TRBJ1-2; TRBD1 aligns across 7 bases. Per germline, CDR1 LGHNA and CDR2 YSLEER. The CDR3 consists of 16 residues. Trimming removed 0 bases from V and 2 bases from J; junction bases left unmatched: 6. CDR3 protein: CASSQESAGGNYGYTF. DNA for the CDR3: TGCGCCAGCAGCCAAGAGAGTGCAGGGGGGAACTATGGCTACACCTTC.

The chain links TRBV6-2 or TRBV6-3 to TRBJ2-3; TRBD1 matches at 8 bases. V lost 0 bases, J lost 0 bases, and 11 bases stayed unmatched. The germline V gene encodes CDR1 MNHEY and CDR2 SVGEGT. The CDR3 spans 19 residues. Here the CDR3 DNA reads TGTGCCAGCAGTTACTCGGCGGGACAGGTTATGCCTAGCACAGATACGCAGTATTTT. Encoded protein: CASSYSAGQVMPSTDTQYF.

This CDR3 reads CSARDTGTQYF. The CDR3 nucleotides are TGCAGTGCTAGAGATACGGGGACCCAGTACTTC. The chain employs TRBV20-1 and TRBJ2-5, with D hard to call. The CDR3 sequence is 11 residues long. Germline V CDR1 and CDR2: DFQATT, SNEGSKA (reference sequence). Trimming stripped 0 bases from V and 7 bases from J, with 6 bases between.

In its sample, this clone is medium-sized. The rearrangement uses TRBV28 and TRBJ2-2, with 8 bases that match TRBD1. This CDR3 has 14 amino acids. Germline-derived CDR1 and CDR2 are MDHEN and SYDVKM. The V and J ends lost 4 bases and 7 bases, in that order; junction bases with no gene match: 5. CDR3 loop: CASSSDRGDGELFF. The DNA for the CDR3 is TGTGCCAGCAGTTCTGACAGGGGAGACGGGGAGCTGTTTTTT.